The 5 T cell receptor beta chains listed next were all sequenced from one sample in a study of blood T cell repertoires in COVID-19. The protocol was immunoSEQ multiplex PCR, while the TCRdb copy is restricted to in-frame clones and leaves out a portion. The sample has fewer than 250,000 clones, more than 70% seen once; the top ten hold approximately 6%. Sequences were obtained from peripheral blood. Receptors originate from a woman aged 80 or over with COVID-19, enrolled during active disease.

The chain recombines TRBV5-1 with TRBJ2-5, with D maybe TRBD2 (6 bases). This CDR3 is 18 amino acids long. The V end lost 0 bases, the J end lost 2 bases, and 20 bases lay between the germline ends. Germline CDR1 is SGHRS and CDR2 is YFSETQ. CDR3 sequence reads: CASSLGGGFSVGQETQYF. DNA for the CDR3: TGCGCCAGCAGCTTGGGCGGAGGGTTTAGCGTTGGTCAAGAGACCCAGTACTTC.

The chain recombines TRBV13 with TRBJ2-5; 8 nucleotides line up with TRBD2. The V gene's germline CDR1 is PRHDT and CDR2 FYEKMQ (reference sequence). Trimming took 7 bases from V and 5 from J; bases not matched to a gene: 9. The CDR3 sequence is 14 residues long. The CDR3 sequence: CASTGGGYRETQYF. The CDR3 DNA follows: TGTGCCAGCACCGGGGGGGGGTACAGGGAGACCCAGTACTTC.

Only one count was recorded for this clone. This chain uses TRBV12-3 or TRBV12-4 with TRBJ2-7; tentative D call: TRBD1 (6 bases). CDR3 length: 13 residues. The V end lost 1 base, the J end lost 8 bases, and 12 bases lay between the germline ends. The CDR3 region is CASSLVGTKKQYV. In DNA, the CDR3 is TGTGCCAGCAGTTTAGTCGGGACAAAAAAGCAGTACGTC.

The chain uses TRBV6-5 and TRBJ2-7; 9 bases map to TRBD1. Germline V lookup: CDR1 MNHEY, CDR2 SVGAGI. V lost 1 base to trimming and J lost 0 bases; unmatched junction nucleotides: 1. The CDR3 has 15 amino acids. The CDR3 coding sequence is TGTGCCAGCAGTTACTTGGACAGGGGCTCCTACGAGCAGTACTTC. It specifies CASSYLDRGSYEQYF.

The CDR3 region has the DNA TGTGCCAGCAGCTCGGGACTAGCGGGGTGGGGAGAGACCCAGTACTTC. This codes for CASSSGLAGWGETQYF. V is TRBV7-2 and J is TRBJ2-5; 13 nucleotides match TRBD2. This CDR3 has 16 residues. Trimming at V came to 4 bases and at J to 4 bases, leaving 6 bases not matched to a gene. Germline CDR1 and CDR2: SGHTA and FQGNSA.